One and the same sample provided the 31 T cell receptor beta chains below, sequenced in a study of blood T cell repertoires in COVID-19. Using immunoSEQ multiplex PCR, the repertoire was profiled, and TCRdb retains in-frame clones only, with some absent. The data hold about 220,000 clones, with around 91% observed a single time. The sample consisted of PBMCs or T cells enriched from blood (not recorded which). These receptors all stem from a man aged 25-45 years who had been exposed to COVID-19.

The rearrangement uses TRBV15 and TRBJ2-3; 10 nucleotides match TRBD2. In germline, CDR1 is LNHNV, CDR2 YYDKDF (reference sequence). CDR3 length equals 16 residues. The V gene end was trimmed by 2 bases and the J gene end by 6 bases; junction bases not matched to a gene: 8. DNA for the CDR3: TGTGCCACCAGCAGAAGAAGCGGGGGGGCCAGTGATACGCAGTATTTT. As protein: CATSRRSGGASDTQYF.

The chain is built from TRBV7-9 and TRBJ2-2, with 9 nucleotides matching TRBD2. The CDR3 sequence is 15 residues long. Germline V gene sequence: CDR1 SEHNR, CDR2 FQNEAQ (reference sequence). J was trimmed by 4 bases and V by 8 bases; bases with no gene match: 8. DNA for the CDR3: TGTGCCAGCGGGCTAGCGGGGAGGAGCACCGGGGAGCTGTTTTTT. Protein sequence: CASGLAGRSTGELFF. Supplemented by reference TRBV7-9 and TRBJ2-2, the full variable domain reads DTGVSQNPRHKITKRGQNVTFRCDPISEHNRLYWYRQTLGQGPEFLTYFQNEAQLEKSRLLSDRFSAERPKGSFSTLEIQRTEQGDSAMYLCASGLAGRSTGELFFGEGSRLTVL.

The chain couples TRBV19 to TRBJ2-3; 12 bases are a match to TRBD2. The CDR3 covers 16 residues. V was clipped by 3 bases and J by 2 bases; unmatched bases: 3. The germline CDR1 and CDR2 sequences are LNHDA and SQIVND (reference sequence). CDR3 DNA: TGTGCCAGTAGTATTACTAGCGGGGGGCACACAGATACGCAGTATTTT. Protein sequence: CASSITSGGHTDTQYF.

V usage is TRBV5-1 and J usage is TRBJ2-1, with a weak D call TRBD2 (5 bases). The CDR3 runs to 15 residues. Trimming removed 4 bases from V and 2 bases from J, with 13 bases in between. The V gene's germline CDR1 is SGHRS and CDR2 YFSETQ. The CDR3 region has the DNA TGCGCCAGCAGCGAGGAAGACTACACCTACAATGAGCAGTTCTTC. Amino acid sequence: CASSEEDYTYNEQFF.

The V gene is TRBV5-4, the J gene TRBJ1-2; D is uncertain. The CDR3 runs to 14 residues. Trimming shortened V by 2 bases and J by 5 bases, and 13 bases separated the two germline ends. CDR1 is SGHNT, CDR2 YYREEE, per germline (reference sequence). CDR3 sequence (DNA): TGTGCCAGCAGCTTTAGGAGGTGGGGATATGGCTACACCTTC. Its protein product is CASSFRRWGYGYTF.

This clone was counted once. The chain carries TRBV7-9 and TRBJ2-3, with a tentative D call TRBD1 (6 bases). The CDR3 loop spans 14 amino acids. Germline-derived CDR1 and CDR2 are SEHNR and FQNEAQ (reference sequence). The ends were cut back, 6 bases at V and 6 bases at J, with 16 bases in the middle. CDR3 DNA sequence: TGTGCCAGCAGTCGTCAGGGGTACTCGGATACGCAGTATTTT. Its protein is CASSRQGYSDTQYF.

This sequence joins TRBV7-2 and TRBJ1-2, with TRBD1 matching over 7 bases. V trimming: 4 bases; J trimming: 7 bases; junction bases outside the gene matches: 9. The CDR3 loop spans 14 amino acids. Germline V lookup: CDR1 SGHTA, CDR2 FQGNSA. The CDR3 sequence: CASSYPPAGGGYTF. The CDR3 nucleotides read TGTGCCAGCAGCTATCCCCCAGCAGGGGGTGGCTACACCTTC.

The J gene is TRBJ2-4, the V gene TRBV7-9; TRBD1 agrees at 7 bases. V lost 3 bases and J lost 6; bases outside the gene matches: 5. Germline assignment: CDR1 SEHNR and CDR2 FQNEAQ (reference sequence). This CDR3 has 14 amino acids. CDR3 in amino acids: CASSFGGQRNIQYF. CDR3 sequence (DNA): TGTGCCAGCAGCTTTGGGGGACAGAGAAACATTCAGTACTTC.

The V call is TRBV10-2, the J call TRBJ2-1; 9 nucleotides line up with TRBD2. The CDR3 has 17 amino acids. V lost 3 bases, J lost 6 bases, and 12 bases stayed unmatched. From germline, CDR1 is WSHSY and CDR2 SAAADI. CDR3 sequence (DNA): TGCGCCAGCAGTGACCGAATCGTGGGACTAGCAGGCAATGAGCAGTTCTTC. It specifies CASSDRIVGLAGNEQFF.

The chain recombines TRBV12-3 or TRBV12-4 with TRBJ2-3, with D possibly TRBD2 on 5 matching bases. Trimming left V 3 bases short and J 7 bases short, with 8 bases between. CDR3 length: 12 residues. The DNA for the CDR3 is TGTGCCAGCAGTTTGGAGGAATATACGCAGTATTTT. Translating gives CASSLEEYTQYF.

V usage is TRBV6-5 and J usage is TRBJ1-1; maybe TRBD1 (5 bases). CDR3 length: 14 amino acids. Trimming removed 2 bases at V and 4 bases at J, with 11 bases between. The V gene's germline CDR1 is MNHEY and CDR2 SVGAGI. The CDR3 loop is CASSYVLGGTEAFF. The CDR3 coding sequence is TGTGCCAGCAGTTACGTGCTGGGGGGCACTGAAGCTTTCTTT.

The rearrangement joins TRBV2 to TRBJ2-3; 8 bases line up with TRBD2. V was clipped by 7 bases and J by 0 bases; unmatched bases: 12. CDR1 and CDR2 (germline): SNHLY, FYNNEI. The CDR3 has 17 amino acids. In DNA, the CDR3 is TGTGCCAGCAAAACGGCGGGGGGTTCTTCTAGCACAGATACGCAGTATTTT. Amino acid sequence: CASKTAGGSSSTDTQYF.

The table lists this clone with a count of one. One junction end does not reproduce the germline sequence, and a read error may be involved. In nucleotides, the CDR3 is TGTGCCAGCAGTTACTCGATAGGGGGAAGTAACCATGGCTACACCTTC. This encodes CASSYSIGGSNHGYTF. The V and J genes are TRBV6-5 and TRBJ1-2; D is perhaps TRBD1 (6 bases). Germline V gene data show CDR1 as MNHEY and CDR2 as SVGAGI. This CDR3 contains 16 residues.

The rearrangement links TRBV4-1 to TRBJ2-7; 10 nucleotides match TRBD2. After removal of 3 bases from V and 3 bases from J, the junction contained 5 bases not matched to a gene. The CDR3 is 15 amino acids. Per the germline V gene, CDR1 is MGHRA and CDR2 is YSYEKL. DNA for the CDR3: TGCGCCAGCAGCCAGGCCGGACTAGCGGACTACGAGCAGTACTTC. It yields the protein CASSQAGLADYEQYF.

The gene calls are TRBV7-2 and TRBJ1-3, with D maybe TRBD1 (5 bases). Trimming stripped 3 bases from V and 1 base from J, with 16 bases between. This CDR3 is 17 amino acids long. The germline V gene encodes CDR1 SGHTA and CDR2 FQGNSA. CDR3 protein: CASSLLGALVSGNTIYF. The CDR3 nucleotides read TGTGCCAGCAGCTTGTTAGGGGCCCTGGTTTCTGGAAACACCATATATTTT.

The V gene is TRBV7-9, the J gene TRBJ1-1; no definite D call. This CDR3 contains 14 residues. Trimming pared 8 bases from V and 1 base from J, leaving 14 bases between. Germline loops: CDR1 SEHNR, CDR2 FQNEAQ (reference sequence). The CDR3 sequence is CASSNWEGNTEAFF. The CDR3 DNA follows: TGTGCCAGCTCCAATTGGGAGGGGAACACTGAAGCTTTCTTT.

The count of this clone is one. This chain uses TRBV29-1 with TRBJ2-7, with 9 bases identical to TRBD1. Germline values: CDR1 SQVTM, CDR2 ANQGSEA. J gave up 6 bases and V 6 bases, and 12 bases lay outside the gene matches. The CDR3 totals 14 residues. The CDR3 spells CSVGTGYDYSEQYF. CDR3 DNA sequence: TGCAGCGTGGGGACAGGGTATGACTACTCCGAGCAGTACTTC.

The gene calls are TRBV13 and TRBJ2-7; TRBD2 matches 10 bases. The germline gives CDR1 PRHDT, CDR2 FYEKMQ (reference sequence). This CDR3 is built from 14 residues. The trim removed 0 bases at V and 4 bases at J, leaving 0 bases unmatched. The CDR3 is CASSLGTSGYEQYF. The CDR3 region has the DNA TGTGCCAGCAGCTTAGGGACTAGCGGGTACGAGCAGTACTTC.

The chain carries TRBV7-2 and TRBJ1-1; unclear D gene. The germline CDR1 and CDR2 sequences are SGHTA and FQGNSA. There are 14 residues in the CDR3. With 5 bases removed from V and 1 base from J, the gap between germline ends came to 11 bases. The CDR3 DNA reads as TGTGCCAGCAGCCTAGGCCCGGGGAACACTGAAGCTTTCTTT. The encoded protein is CASSLGPGNTEAFF.

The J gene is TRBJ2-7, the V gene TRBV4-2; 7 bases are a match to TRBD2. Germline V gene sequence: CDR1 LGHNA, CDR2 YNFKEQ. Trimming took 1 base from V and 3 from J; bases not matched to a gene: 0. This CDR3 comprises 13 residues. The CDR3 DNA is TGTGCCAGCAGCCAAGGGACTAGCTACGAGCAGTACTTC. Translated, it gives CASSQGTSYEQYF.

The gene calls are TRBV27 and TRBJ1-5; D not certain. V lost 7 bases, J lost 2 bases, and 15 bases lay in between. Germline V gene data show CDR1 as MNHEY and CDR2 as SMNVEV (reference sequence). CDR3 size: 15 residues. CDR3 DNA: TGTGCCAGCACCAAAGGTCCAGGTTGCAATCAGCCCCAGCATTTT. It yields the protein CASTKGPGCNQPQHF.

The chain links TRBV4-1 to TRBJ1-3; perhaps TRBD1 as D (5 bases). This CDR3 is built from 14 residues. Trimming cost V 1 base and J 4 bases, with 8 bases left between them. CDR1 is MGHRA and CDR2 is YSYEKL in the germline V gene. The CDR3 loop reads CASSQVREGNTIYF. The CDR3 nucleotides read TGCGCCAGCAGCCAAGTCAGGGAAGGAAACACCATATATTTT.

This CDR3 reads CATSREQGRTEAFF. The CDR3 region has the DNA TGTGCCACCAGCAGAGAACAGGGGAGGACTGAAGCTTTCTTT. The chain couples TRBV15 to TRBJ1-1; TRBD1 matches 7 bases. After removal of 0 bases from V and 5 bases from J, the junction contained 3 bases not matched to a gene. The CDR3 is 14 residues long. The germline gives CDR1 LNHNV, CDR2 YYDKDF (reference sequence).

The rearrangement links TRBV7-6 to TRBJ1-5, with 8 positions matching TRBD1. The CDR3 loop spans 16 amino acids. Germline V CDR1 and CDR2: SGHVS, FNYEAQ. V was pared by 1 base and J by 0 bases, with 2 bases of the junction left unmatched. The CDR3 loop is CASSLGTGRSNQPQHF. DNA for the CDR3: TGTGCCAGCAGCTTAGGGACAGGGCGTAGCAATCAGCCCCAGCATTTT.

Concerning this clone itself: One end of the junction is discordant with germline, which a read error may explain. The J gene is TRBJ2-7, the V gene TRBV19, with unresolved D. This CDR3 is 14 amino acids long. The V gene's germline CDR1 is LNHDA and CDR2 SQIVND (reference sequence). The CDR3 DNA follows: TGTGCCAGTAGTCTAGACCTGAGCTCCTACGAGCAGTACTTC. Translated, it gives CASSLDLSSYEQYF.

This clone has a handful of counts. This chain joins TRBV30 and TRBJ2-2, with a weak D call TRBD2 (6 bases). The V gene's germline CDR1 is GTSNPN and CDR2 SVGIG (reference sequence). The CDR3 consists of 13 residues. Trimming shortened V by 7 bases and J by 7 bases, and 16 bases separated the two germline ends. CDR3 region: CAFKISGNGELFF. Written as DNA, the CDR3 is TGTGCCTTCAAAATTAGCGGCAACGGGGAGCTGTTTTTT.

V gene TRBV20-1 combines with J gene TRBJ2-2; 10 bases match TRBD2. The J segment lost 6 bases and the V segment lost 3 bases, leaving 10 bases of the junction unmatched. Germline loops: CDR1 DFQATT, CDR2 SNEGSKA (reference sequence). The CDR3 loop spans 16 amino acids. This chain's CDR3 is CSASSRLAGVAGELFF. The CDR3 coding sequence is TGCAGTGCTAGTTCGCGGCTAGCGGGGGTCGCCGGGGAGCTGTTTTTT.

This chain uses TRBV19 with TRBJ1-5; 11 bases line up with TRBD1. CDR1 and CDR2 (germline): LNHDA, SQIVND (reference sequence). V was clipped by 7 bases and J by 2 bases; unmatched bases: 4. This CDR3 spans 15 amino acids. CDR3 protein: CASTSGQGGNQPQHF. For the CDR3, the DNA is TGTGCCAGTACCTCGGGACAGGGGGGCAATCAGCCCCAGCATTTT.

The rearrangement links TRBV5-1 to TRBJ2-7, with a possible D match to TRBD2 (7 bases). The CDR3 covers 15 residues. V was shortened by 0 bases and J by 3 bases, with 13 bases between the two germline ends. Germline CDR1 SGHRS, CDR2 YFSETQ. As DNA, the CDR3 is TGCGCCAGCAGCTTGGAGGGGGGGAAAGGCTACGAGCAGTACTTC. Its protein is CASSLEGGKGYEQYF.

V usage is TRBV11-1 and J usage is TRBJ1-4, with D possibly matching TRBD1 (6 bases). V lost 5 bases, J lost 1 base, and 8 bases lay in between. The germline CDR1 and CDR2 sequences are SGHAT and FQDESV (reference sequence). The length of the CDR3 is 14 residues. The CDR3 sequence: CASSPRGTNEKLFF. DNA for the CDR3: TGTGCCAGCAGCCCCAGGGGAACTAATGAAAAACTGTTTTTT.

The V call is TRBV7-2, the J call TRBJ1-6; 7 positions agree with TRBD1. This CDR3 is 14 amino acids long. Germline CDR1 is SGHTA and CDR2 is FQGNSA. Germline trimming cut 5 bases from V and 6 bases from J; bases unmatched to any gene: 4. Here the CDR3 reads CASSARQGNSPLHF. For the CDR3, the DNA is TGTGCCAGCAGCGCTCGACAGGGTAATTCACCCCTCCACTTT.